These T cell receptor beta chains were read from a single sample in a study of breast tumors, draining lymph nodes, adjacent tissues. TCRdb redid the calling of the multiplex PCR reads with MiXCR, one entry per CDR3 protein. The sample records approximately 250,000 distinct CDR3 sequences, less than 40% being singletons. Sequencing input: axillary lymph node tissue. The receptors were gathered from a female donor with breast cancer. Some clones in this sample may be carry-over from other donors' samples. CDR3s include the opening cysteine and the closing phenylalanine or tryptophan. D genes are given only for firm matches. Some rows have no size entry. The others give once, few or many, or a class for an expanded clone.

size | J | D | V | CDR3 | DNA
NA | TRBJ1-6 | NA | TRBV5-1 | CASSLTGFNSPLHF | TGCGCCAGCAGCTTGACAGGGTTTAATTCCCCCCTCCACTTT
NA | TRBJ1-2 | NA | TRBV11-2 | CASSLKGGGVPDYGYTF | TGTGCCAGCAGCTTGAAGGGAGGCGGAGTCCCGGATTATGGCTACACCTTC
NA | TRBJ1-1 | NA | TRBV7-8 | CASSLITFGGSSTEAFF | TGTGCCAGCAGCCTAATAACCTTCGGGGGGAGCTCCACTGAAGCTTTCTTT
many | TRBJ2-5 | NA | TRBV7-2 | CASSLARAETQYF | TGTGCCAGCAGCTTAGCAAGGGCAGAGACCCAGTACTTC
many | TRBJ2-7 | NA | TRBV29-1 | CSVTDSYEQYF | TGCAGCGTAACTGACAGCTACGAGCAGTACTTC
many | TRBJ2-7 | NA | TRBV7-9 | CASSLAQGRKQYF | TGTGCCAGCAGCTTGGCACAGGGGAGGAAGCAGTACTTC
many | TRBJ2-1 | NA | TRBV2 | CASRELSIPYNEQFF | TGTGCCAGCAGGGAGTTATCGATCCCCTACAATGAGCAGTTCTTC
NA | TRBJ2-5 | NA | TRBV19 | CASSLQGETQYF | TGTGCCAGTAGTCTCCAGGGAGAGACCCAGTACTTC
NA | TRBJ2-5 | NA | TRBV7-9 | CASRIAGAETQYF | TGTGCCAGCAGAATAGCCGGGGCAGAGACCCAGTACTTC
NA | TRBJ1-3 | TRBD1 | TRBV7-9 | CASSLDATTGGGGYTIYF | TGTGCCAGCAGCTTAGACGCGACGACAGGGGGCGGAGGCTACACCATATATTTT
NA | TRBJ2-2 | NA | TRBV5-1 | CASTHTGELLF | TGCGCCAGCACCCACACCGGGGAGCTGCTTTTT